The table lists the clone carrying this T cell receptor beta chain with a few counts. Its antigen is not known. Sequencing used cDNA as its template, made by extracting RNA and reverse transcribing it. Repertoires were generated with immunoSEQ multiplex PCR, while TCRdb's copy carries only in-frame clones and drops some. The sample lists about 12,000 clones, 61% seen once, with roughly 15% in the top ten. This sample was taken from a study of CD8+ T cells in alopecia areata. Looking at the study overall: Tofacitinib administration to treated patients was oral, at 5 to 10 mg twice daily.

Overall study findings and caveats: It was less clear whether patients shared TCRs than it was in mice, possibly because of HLA.

It was from alopecia areata patients that lesional scalp punch biopsies and peripheral blood were collected. The CDR3 has 15 residues. The germline V gene has CDR1 MDHEN and CDR2 SYDVKM. V was clipped by 3 bases and J by 10 bases; unmatched bases: 12. Sequenced: skin. The source is a human donor with alopecia areata. V usage is TRBV28 and J usage is TRBJ2-1, with TRBD2 matching over 7 bases. CDR3 nucleotides: TGTGCCAGCAGTTTCTCGTCTAGCGGAGCCCCCGAGCAGTTCTTC. Translated: CASSFSSSGAPEQFF.